This note documents a single TCR beta chain sequence. Original processing notes: Amplification with reference gene primers provided the estimates of nucleated cell counts. Measured with immunoSEQ multiplex PCR; TCRdb has only the in-frame clones, and not every one. V and J calls and clone size are as listed in that table; D and trimming were resolved from the DNA. This sample has 90,000 or so clones, with 86% found just once. The data were obtained in a study of blood T cell repertoires in COVID-19. About the study: Sample material is recorded as cDNA or gDNA derived from T cells, B-cell-depleted T cells, or PBMCs.

Germline lookup yields CDR1 MNHEY and CDR2 SVGAGI. The CDR3 loop spans 15 amino acids. V dropped 5 bases and J dropped 4; count of bases not matched to a gene: 7. The rearrangement links TRBV6-5 to TRBJ2-1, with TRBD2 matching over 8 bases. Sequenced sample: peripheral blood. This sequence originates from a man at least 80 years old with active or convalescent COVID-19. For the CDR3, the DNA is TGTGCCAGCAGTACCTCTGGCGGGGGGTACAATGAGCAGTTCTTC. Residues: CASSTSGGGYNEQFF.